This is a list of T cell receptor beta chains from one sample in a study of blood T cell repertoires in COVID-19. Assay used: immunoSEQ multiplex PCR; TCRdb lists only in-frame clones, some missing. The table lists hundreds of thousands of clones, roughly 86% of them singletons. Source material: peripheral blood. All receptors derive from an older woman with COVID-19, enrolled during active disease. Each CDR3 is given with its conserved first and last residue. Fields, in order: clone size, J gene, V gene, D gene, CDR3 DNA, CDR3 protein. A D gene is named only where the DNA matches it firmly. Not every row has a clone size; where given, it reads once, few, many or a size class.

>-|TRBJ1-2|TRBV6-1|-
TGTGCCAGCAGTGAAGTTAACAGGCTTAACTATGGCTACACCTTC
CASSEVNRLNYGYTF
>-|TRBJ1-5|TRBV6-5|-
TGTGCCAGTCCACAGGTTCGTAATCAGCCCCAGCATTTT
CASPQVRNQPQHF
>-|TRBJ2-4|TRBV11-1|TRBD1
TGTGCCAGCAGCTTAGTTCGGGCAGGGGGCCGGAACATTCAGTACTTC
CASSLVRAGGRNIQYF
>-|TRBJ1-1|TRBV5-1|TRBD1
TGCGCCAGCAGCTTGGGACAGGGGGGCACTGAAGCTTTCTTT
CASSLGQGGTEAFF
>-|TRBJ2-2|TRBV29-1|TRBD1
TGCAGCGTTGAAGTTCCGACAGGGGTGAACACCGGGGAGCTGTTTTTT
CSVEVPTGVNTGELFF
>once|TRBJ2-5|TRBV3-1/TRBV3-2|TRBD2
TGTGCCAGCAGCCAAGGTACTAGCGCCTTAGAGACCCAGTACTTC
CASSQGTSALETQYF
>few|TRBJ2-1|TRBV9|TRBD2
TGTGCCAGCAGCGCTAGCGGGGGGGTTGAGCAGTTCTTC
CASSASGGVEQFF
>-|TRBJ1-1|TRBV29-1|-
TGCAGCGTTGATTTGGGGGGGAGGAACACTGAAGCTTTCTTT
CSVDLGGRNTEAFF
>-|TRBJ2-1|TRBV7-9|TRBD2
TGTGCCAGCAGCTTGAGCGGGGGGGCCGGTCCGTTCTTC
CASSLSGGAGPFF
>-|TRBJ1-2|TRBV27|-
TGTGCCAGCAGTTTTCAGGGTAACTTCGGCTACACCTTC
CASSFQGNFGYTF
>-|TRBJ2-5|TRBV28|-
TGTGCCAGCAGTGAATCCGGGACTTTGGACGGGGCCCAGTACTTC
CASSESGTLDGAQYF
>-|TRBJ1-2|TRBV12-1|-
TGTGCCAGCAGCTTTCTTGGGGGCGGCAGGGCAGACTATGGCTACACCTTC
CASSFLGGGRADYGYTF
>-|TRBJ2-5|TRBV15|-
TGTGCCACCAGGGGTTATAGCGGAGAGACCCAGTACTTC
CATRGYSGETQYF
>-|TRBJ1-1|TRBV5-1|-
TGCGCCAGCAGCTTCGACGGGACTAATACTGAAGCTTTCTTT
CASSFDGTNTEAFF
>-|TRBJ2-5|TRBV19|TRBD1
TGTGCCAGTAGCCCGGGACAGATGCAAGAGACCCAGTACTTC
CASSPGQMQETQYF
>once|TRBJ1-6|TRBV30|TRBD1
TGTGCCTGGAGTGCCGGGACAGAGAATTCACCCCTCCACTTT
CAWSAGTENSPLHF
>-|TRBJ2-1|TRBV9|TRBD1
TGTGCCAGCAGCGACCTTGACAGGGCCCTCTACAATGAGCAGTTCTTC
CASSDLDRALYNEQFF
>-|TRBJ2-7|TRBV6-2/TRBV6-3|-
TGTGCCAGCAGTTACCTCGGGGTATTCGAGCAGTACTTC
CASSYLGVFEQYF
>-|TRBJ1-4|TRBV5-1|-
TGCGCCAGCAGCAGCGGGACGAGAAGTGAAAAACTGTTTTTT
CASSSGTRSEKLFF
>-|TRBJ2-3|TRBV9|-
TGTGCCAGCTCAGTTGTCCCAGGGGGGACTAGCACAGATACGCAGTATTTT
CASSVVPGGTSTDTQYF
>-|TRBJ1-4|TRBV3-1/TRBV3-2|TRBD1
TGTGCCAGCAGCCACACGGACAGGGGTGGAGGTAATGAAAAACTGTTTTTT
CASSHTDRGGGNEKLFF
>-|TRBJ1-5|TRBV6-5|TRBD1
TGTGCCAGCAGTTTGGACAGGGGGCGCGGGAGTCAGCCCCAGCATTTT
CASSLDRGRGSQPQHF
>-|TRBJ2-1|TRBV6-6|-
TGTGCCAGCAGTTACTCGAGTACTCGAGCCGATGAGCAGTTCTTC
CASSYSSTRADEQFF
>-|TRBJ2-7|TRBV4-1|TRBD1
TGCGCCAGCAGCCAAGGTCGGACAGGCCGGGGCTACGAGCAGTACTTC
CASSQGRTGRGYEQYF
>-|TRBJ2-1|TRBV7-3|TRBD2
TGTGCCAGCAGCCACAGCGGGGGGCCGGCGGATGAGCAGTTCTTC
CASSHSGGPADEQFF
>once|TRBJ2-5|TRBV2|-
TGTGCCAGCAGGGAGTGGGGATTGGAGGGGGAGACCCAGTACTTC
CASREWGLEGETQYF
>-|TRBJ1-2|TRBV3-1/TRBV3-2|-
TGTGCCAGCAGCCAAGATAGCAGTAACTATGGCTACACCTTC
CASSQDSSNYGYTF
>-|TRBJ2-7|TRBV27|TRBD2
TGTGCCAGCAGTCTGACCCTCCGGCAGGGAGGGAGGGACGAGCAGTACTTC
CASSLTLRQGGRDEQYF
>-|TRBJ1-2|TRBV6-6|-
TGTGCCAGCAGGTCCCGGGAAGAGGGAGGCTACACCTTC
CASRSREEGGYTF
>-|TRBJ2-1|TRBV19|-
TGTGCCAGTAGTATGGGCCAGACCCCCTACAATGAGCAGTTCTTC
CASSMGQTPYNEQFF
>-|TRBJ1-1|TRBV11-2|TRBD1
TGTGCCAGCAGCTCTTTGACAGGGAGGATCACTGAAGCTTTCTTT
CASSSLTGRITEAFF
>-|TRBJ2-1|TRBV7-2|TRBD2
TGTGCCAGCAGCTTAGTAGGAGGCGGGAGAGCCCGGGATGAGCAGTTCTTC
CASSLVGGGRARDEQFF